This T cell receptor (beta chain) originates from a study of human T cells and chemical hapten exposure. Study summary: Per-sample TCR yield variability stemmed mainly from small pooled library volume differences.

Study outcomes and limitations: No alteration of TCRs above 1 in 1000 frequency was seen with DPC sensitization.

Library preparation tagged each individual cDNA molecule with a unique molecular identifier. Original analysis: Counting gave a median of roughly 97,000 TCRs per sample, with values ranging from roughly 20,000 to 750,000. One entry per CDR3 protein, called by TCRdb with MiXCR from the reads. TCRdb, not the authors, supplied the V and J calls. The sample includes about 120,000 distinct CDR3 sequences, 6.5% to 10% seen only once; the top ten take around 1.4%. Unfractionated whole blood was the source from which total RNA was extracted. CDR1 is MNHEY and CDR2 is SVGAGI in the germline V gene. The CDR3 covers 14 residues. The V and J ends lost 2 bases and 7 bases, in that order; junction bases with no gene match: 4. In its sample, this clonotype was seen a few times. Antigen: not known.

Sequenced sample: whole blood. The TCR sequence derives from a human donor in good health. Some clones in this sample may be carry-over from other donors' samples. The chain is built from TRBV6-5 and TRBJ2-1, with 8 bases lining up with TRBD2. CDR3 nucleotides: TGTGCCAGCAGTTACGGGATAGCGGGGAATGAGCAGTTCTTC. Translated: CASSYGIAGNEQFF.